Described below is a single T cell receptor (beta chain) sequence and its context. Every PCR was spiked with synthetic TCR analog templates. Using immunoSEQ multiplex PCR, the repertoire was profiled, and TCRdb retains in-frame clones only, with some absent. The data show 44,000 or so clones, with about four fifths seen just once and around 3.1% held by the top ten. Peripheral blood mononuclear cells were collected from every patient before and during treatment, yielding between 1 and 8 samples per patient. This sample stems from a study of PD-L1 blockade in urothelial cancer. The overall study: In the patient group, twenty-five of 29 were males with bladder-origin urothelial cancer. Researchers looked at the blood 3 weeks (second dose) and 6 weeks after treatment began.

The junction had 8 bases not matched to a gene; V was cut back by 3 bases and J by 1 base. The CDR3 totals 16 residues. Germline V gene lookup returns CDR1 SGDLS and CDR2 YYNGEE. V and J are TRBV9 and TRBJ1-1; 8 bases are a match to TRBD1. The TCR sequence derives from an older man with urothelial cancer. Material: PBMCs, obtained around atezolizumab (anti-PD-L1) treatment. The CDR3 nucleotides are TGTGCCAGCAGCGGAATGCTCGGACAGGGGAACACTGAAGCTTTCTTT. Translated: CASSGMLGQGNTEAFF.